Listed below are T cell receptor beta chains from one sample, sequenced in a study of blood T cell repertoires in COVID-19. The assay was immunoSEQ multiplex PCR, and TCRdb's table has in-frame clones only and misses some. The table records about 270,000 clones, 80% to 90% of them present only once. Sequenced material: PBMCs or T cells enriched from blood (not recorded which). The receptors were gathered from a woman aged 25-40 years with acute COVID-19. Each CDR3 is given with its conserved first and last residue. Each record gives: V gene, clone size, D gene, J gene, CDR3 protein, CDR3 DNA. A D gene is named only where the DNA matches it firmly. Size is omitted from some rows. Given values are once, few, many or a class for expanded clones.

v_gene: TRBV28
abundance: .
d_gene: .
j_gene: TRBJ1-5
CDR3aa: CASSLTLTAINQPQHF
CDR3nt: TGTGCCAGCAGTTTAACCTTGACAGCCATCAATCAGCCCCAGCATTTT

v_gene: TRBV6-5
abundance: .
d_gene: TRBD1
j_gene: TRBJ1-2
CDR3aa: CASRTGQGYTF
CDR3nt: TGTGCCAGCAGGACGGGACAGGGCTACACCTTC

v_gene: TRBV10-3
abundance: .
d_gene: TRBD1
j_gene: TRBJ1-2
CDR3aa: CAISELTGGTRGYTF
CDR3nt: TGTGCCATCAGTGAGTTGACAGGGGGAACGAGGGGCTACACCTTC

v_gene: TRBV9
abundance: .
d_gene: .
j_gene: TRBJ2-3
CDR3aa: CASSVQADTQYF
CDR3nt: TGTGCCAGCAGCGTACAGGCAGATACGCAGTATTTT

v_gene: TRBV24-1
abundance: .
d_gene: .
j_gene: TRBJ1-2
CDR3aa: CATSHSEGTNYGYTF
CDR3nt: TGTGCCACCAGTCACAGCGAGGGTACTAACTATGGCTACACCTTC

v_gene: TRBV28
abundance: .
d_gene: .
j_gene: TRBJ2-6
CDR3aa: CASSQGGYSGANVLTF
CDR3nt: TGTGCCAGCTCACAGGGAGGGTACTCTGGGGCCAACGTCCTGACTTTC

v_gene: TRBV28
abundance: .
d_gene: TRBD1
j_gene: TRBJ2-3
CDR3aa: CASKRQGADTQYF
CDR3nt: TGTGCCAGCAAAAGGCAGGGGGCCGATACGCAGTATTTT

v_gene: TRBV4-1
abundance: .
d_gene: .
j_gene: TRBJ2-1
CDR3aa: CASSQDRGGTYEQFF
CDR3nt: TGCGCCAGCAGCCAAGATCGAGGGGGTACGTATGAGCAGTTCTTC

v_gene: TRBV3-1/TRBV3-2
abundance: .
d_gene: TRBD1
j_gene: TRBJ1-5
CDR3aa: CASSQTTGVGFQPQHF
CDR3nt: TGTGCCAGCAGCCAAACCACAGGGGTCGGGTTTCAGCCCCAGCATTTT

v_gene: TRBV24-1
abundance: .
d_gene: .
j_gene: TRBJ2-3
CDR3aa: CATSALPGGTDTQYF
CDR3nt: TGTGCCACCAGTGCCCTCCCGGGGGGCACAGATACGCAGTATTTT

v_gene: TRBV29-1
abundance: .
d_gene: TRBD2
j_gene: TRBJ2-1
CDR3aa: CSELLAGSSYNEQFF
CDR3nt: TGCAGCGAATTACTAGCGGGGAGCTCCTACAATGAGCAGTTCTTC

v_gene: TRBV25-1
abundance: .
d_gene: TRBD1
j_gene: TRBJ1-6
CDR3aa: CASSEQGANSPLHF
CDR3nt: TGTGCCAGCAGTGAACAGGGGGCTAATTCACCCCTCCACTTT

v_gene: TRBV5-1
abundance: .
d_gene: .
j_gene: TRBJ2-2
CDR3aa: CASSTGLDTGELFF
CDR3nt: TGCGCCAGCAGTACAGGGTTGGACACCGGGGAGCTGTTTTTT

v_gene: TRBV28
abundance: .
d_gene: .
j_gene: TRBJ2-2
CDR3aa: CASSSARYGELFF
CDR3nt: TGTGCCAGCAGTTCGGCGCGGTACGGGGAGCTGTTTTTT

v_gene: TRBV27
abundance: .
d_gene: .
j_gene: TRBJ1-1
CDR3aa: CASSFSWRMNTEAFF
CDR3nt: TGTGCCAGCAGTTTCTCTTGGAGGATGAACACTGAAGCTTTCTTT

v_gene: TRBV5-1
abundance: .
d_gene: .
j_gene: TRBJ2-7
CDR3aa: CASSLAGGVSYEQYF
CDR3nt: TGCGCCAGCAGCTTGGCCGGCGGGGTGTCCTACGAGCAGTACTTC

v_gene: TRBV5-8
abundance: .
d_gene: TRBD1
j_gene: TRBJ2-7
CDR3aa: CASSVDRYEQYF
CDR3nt: TGTGCCAGCAGCGTGGACAGGTACGAGCAGTACTTC

v_gene: TRBV5-1
abundance: many
d_gene: TRBD1
j_gene: TRBJ2-7
CDR3aa: CASSVGPPTGGNEQYF
CDR3nt: TGCGCCAGCAGCGTAGGCCCCCCGACAGGGGGTAATGAGCAGTACTTC

v_gene: TRBV28
abundance: .
d_gene: TRBD2
j_gene: TRBJ2-1
CDR3aa: CATKTSGDVHEQFF
CDR3nt: TGTGCCACCAAGACTAGCGGGGACGTACATGAGCAGTTCTTC

v_gene: TRBV2
abundance: .
d_gene: TRBD1
j_gene: TRBJ2-2
CDR3aa: CASSEVRGQGVWLAGELFF
CDR3nt: TGTGCCAGCAGTGAAGTGAGGGGACAGGGGGTTTGGTTGGCCGGGGAGCTGTTTTTT

v_gene: TRBV24-1
abundance: .
d_gene: TRBD1
j_gene: TRBJ1-4
CDR3aa: CATSDPGQGTNEKLFF
CDR3nt: TGTGCCACCAGTGACCCAGGACAGGGAACTAATGAAAAACTGTTTTTT

v_gene: TRBV27
abundance: .
d_gene: .
j_gene: TRBJ1-2
CDR3aa: CASSLLPGSDRSKPYGYTF
CDR3nt: TGTGCCAGCAGTTTACTTCCTGGCAGCGACAGGAGCAAACCCTATGGCTACACCTTC

v_gene: TRBV5-4
abundance: .
d_gene: .
j_gene: TRBJ2-1
CDR3aa: CATSTDEDNEQFF
CDR3nt: TGTGCCACCTCAACCGACGAGGACAATGAGCAGTTCTTC

v_gene: TRBV28
abundance: .
d_gene: .
j_gene: TRBJ1-5
CDR3aa: CASSTGFSNQPQHF
CDR3nt: TGTGCCAGCAGTACAGGGTTTAGCAATCAGCCCCAGCATTTT

v_gene: TRBV5-1
abundance: .
d_gene: .
j_gene: TRBJ2-1
CDR3aa: CASSWQDSRNEQFF
CDR3nt: TGCGCCAGCAGCTGGCAGGACAGCCGAAATGAGCAGTTCTTC

v_gene: TRBV18
abundance: .
d_gene: .
j_gene: TRBJ2-3
CDR3aa: CASSPFRRGGSTDTQYF
CDR3nt: TGTGCCAGCTCACCGTTTCGCAGGGGTGGAAGCACAGATACGCAGTATTTT

v_gene: TRBV5-4
abundance: .
d_gene: TRBD1
j_gene: TRBJ2-7
CDR3aa: CASSYGQENSYEQYF
CDR3nt: TGTGCCAGCAGCTATGGACAGGAAAACTCCTACGAGCAGTACTTC

v_gene: TRBV5-1
abundance: .
d_gene: TRBD1
j_gene: TRBJ2-7
CDR3aa: CASSLTGEISYEQYF
CDR3nt: TGCGCCAGCAGCTTGACAGGGGAGATTTCCTACGAGCAGTACTTC

v_gene: TRBV19
abundance: .
d_gene: .
j_gene: TRBJ2-1
CDR3aa: CASSRQNNEQFF
CDR3nt: TGTGCCAGTAGTAGGCAGAACAATGAGCAGTTCTTC

v_gene: TRBV18
abundance: .
d_gene: TRBD1
j_gene: TRBJ1-4
CDR3aa: CASSPRQGVATNEKLFF
CDR3nt: TGTGCCAGCTCTCCTCGACAGGGGGTCGCGACTAATGAAAAACTGTTTTTT

v_gene: TRBV18
abundance: .
d_gene: TRBD2
j_gene: TRBJ2-7
CDR3aa: CASSPPVIAGLHEQYF
CDR3nt: TGTGCCAGCTCACCACCGGTAATAGCGGGATTGCACGAGCAGTACTTC

v_gene: TRBV6-1
abundance: .
d_gene: TRBD1
j_gene: TRBJ1-2
CDR3aa: CASSESQGGNYGYTF
CDR3nt: TGTGCCAGCAGTGAAAGCCAGGGGGGTAACTATGGCTACACCTTC

v_gene: TRBV3-1/TRBV3-2
abundance: .
d_gene: .
j_gene: TRBJ1-1
CDR3aa: CASSDTGFTEAFF
CDR3nt: TGTGCCAGCAGCGATACAGGTTTCACTGAAGCTTTCTTT

v_gene: TRBV20-1
abundance: .
d_gene: .
j_gene: TRBJ2-7
CDR3aa: CSANTGYEQYF
CDR3nt: TGCAGTGCTAATACAGGGTACGAGCAGTACTTC

v_gene: TRBV4-3
abundance: .
d_gene: .
j_gene: TRBJ1-1
CDR3aa: CASSQDFGRTEAFF
CDR3nt: TGCGCCAGCAGCCAAGATTTCGGTCGGACTGAAGCTTTCTTT

v_gene: TRBV7-3
abundance: once
d_gene: .
j_gene: TRBJ2-1
CDR3aa: CASSSSGAREQFF
CDR3nt: TGTGCCAGCAGCTCCTCGGGAGCGCGTGAGCAGTTCTTC

v_gene: TRBV28
abundance: few
d_gene: TRBD1
j_gene: TRBJ1-2
CDR3aa: CASSSPNSGTGNYGYTF
CDR3nt: TGTGCCAGCAGCTCCCCTAACTCCGGGACAGGCAACTATGGCTACACCTTC

v_gene: TRBV4-1
abundance: .
d_gene: .
j_gene: TRBJ1-3
CDR3aa: CASSQAGAGNTIYF
CDR3nt: TGCGCCAGCAGCCAAGCAGGGGCTGGAAACACCATATATTTT

v_gene: TRBV2
abundance: .
d_gene: .
j_gene: TRBJ1-1
CDR3aa: CASTQAGRNTEAFF
CDR3nt: TGTGCCAGCACCCAAGCGGGAAGGAATACTGAAGCTTTCTTT

v_gene: TRBV18
abundance: .
d_gene: .
j_gene: TRBJ1-3
CDR3aa: CASSPLAALSGNTIYF
CDR3nt: TGTGCCAGCTCACCTTTGGCAGCGTTATCTGGAAACACCATATATTTT

v_gene: TRBV10-2
abundance: .
d_gene: TRBD2
j_gene: TRBJ2-5
CDR3aa: CASSGLAGETQYF
CDR3nt: TGCGCCAGCAGTGGACTAGCGGGAGAGACCCAGTACTTC

v_gene: TRBV9
abundance: .
d_gene: .
j_gene: TRBJ1-3
CDR3aa: CASSATDSSGNTIYF
CDR3nt: TGTGCCAGCAGCGCCACGGACAGCTCAGGAAACACCATATATTTT

v_gene: TRBV7-9
abundance: .
d_gene: TRBD1
j_gene: TRBJ2-1
CDR3aa: CASSSIQGIMDNEQFF
CDR3nt: TGTGCCAGCAGCTCGATACAGGGGATCATGGACAATGAGCAGTTCTTC

v_gene: TRBV28
abundance: few
d_gene: .
j_gene: TRBJ1-4
CDR3aa: CASRAFMFPSEKLFF
CDR3nt: TGTGCCAGCAGAGCTTTTATGTTCCCGAGTGAAAAACTGTTTTTT

v_gene: TRBV25-1
abundance: .
d_gene: TRBD2
j_gene: TRBJ2-7
CDR3aa: CASTPTGLAGGNEQYF
CDR3nt: TGTGCCAGCACCCCCACCGGGCTAGCGGGAGGAAACGAGCAGTACTTC

v_gene: TRBV24-1
abundance: few
d_gene: TRBD2
j_gene: TRBJ2-3
CDR3aa: CATSDTSGSADTQYF
CDR3nt: TGTGCCACCAGTGACACAAGCGGGAGTGCAGATACGCAGTATTTT

v_gene: TRBV21-1
abundance: .
d_gene: .
j_gene: TRBJ1-5
CDR3aa: CASKPVVAGPGTGSNQPQHF
CDR3nt: TGTGCCAGCAAACCGGTGGTAGCGGGACCCGGGACGGGTAGCAATCAGCCCCAGCATTTT

v_gene: TRBV15
abundance: .
d_gene: TRBD2
j_gene: TRBJ2-2
CDR3aa: CATTRRASGRAAGELFF
CDR3nt: TGTGCCACCACCCGGAGGGCAAGCGGGAGGGCCGCCGGGGAGCTGTTTTTT

v_gene: TRBV2
abundance: .
d_gene: TRBD2
j_gene: TRBJ2-7
CDR3aa: CASSVEREAYEQYF
CDR3nt: TGTGCCAGCAGTGTCGAGCGGGAGGCATACGAGCAGTACTTC

v_gene: TRBV7-8
abundance: .
d_gene: .
j_gene: TRBJ2-3
CDR3aa: CASSLIVGDTQYF
CDR3nt: TGTGCCAGCAGCTTGATTGTCGGAGATACGCAGTATTTT

v_gene: TRBV5-1
abundance: .
d_gene: TRBD1
j_gene: TRBJ1-2
CDR3aa: CAKDGSGTGDLYGYTF
CDR3nt: TGCGCTAAAGACGGTTCCGGGACAGGAGATCTCTATGGCTACACCTTC

v_gene: TRBV28
abundance: .
d_gene: TRBD2
j_gene: TRBJ2-7
CDR3aa: CASSQGTATSGHEQYF
CDR3nt: TGTGCCAGCAGTCAGGGGACCGCGACTAGCGGACACGAGCAGTACTTC